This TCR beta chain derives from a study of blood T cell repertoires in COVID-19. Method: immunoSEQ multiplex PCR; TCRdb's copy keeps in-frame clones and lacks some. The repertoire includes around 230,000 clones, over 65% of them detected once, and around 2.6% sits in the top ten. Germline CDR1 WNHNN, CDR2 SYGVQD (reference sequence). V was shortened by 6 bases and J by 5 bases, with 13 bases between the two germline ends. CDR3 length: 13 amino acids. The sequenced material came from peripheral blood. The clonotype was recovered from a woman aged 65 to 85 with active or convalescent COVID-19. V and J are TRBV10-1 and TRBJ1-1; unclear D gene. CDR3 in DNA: TGCGCCAGCAGACAGAGCCTCGAGACTGAAGCTTTCTTT. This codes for CASRQSLETEAFF.